This T cell receptor beta chain emerged from a study of PD-1 blockade in mismatch repair-deficient tumors. All patients were mismatch repair deficient, assessed by either PCR or immunohistochemistry. Germline V gene sequence: CDR1 SQVTM, CDR2 ANQGSEA. V lost 3 bases and J lost 6; bases outside the gene matches: 7. There are 14 residues in the CDR3. Clones were sequenced by immunoSEQ multiplex PCR, and TCRdb holds only the in-frame ones, with some missing. The sample lists about 130,000 clones; roughly 86% were seen once. Material: peripheral blood, obtained just under 74 weeks after starting pembrolizumab. The chain combines TRBV29-1 with TRBJ2-2; 7 nucleotides line up with TRBD1. The sequence came from an adult with mismatch repair-deficient cancer. CDR3 coding DNA: TGCAGCGTTGATCCGACAGGGTCGGCCGGGGAGCTGTTTTTT. The encoded protein is CSVDPTGSAGELFF.